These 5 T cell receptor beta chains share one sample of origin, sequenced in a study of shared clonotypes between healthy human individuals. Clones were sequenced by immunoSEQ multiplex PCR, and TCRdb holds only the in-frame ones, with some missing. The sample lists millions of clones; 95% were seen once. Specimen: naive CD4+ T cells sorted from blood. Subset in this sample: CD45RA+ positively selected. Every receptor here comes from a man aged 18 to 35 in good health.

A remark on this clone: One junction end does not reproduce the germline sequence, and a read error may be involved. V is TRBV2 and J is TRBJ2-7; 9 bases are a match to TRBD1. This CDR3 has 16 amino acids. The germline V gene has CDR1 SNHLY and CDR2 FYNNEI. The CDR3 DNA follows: TGTGTCAGCAGGAGTCGTAGTGACAGGGGGGCCTACGAGCAGTACTTC. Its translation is CVSRSRSDRGAYEQYF. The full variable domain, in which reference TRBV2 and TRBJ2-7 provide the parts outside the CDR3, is EPEVTQTPSHQVTQMGQEVILRCVPISNHLYFYWYRQILGQKVEFLVSFYNNEISEKSEIFDDQFSVERPDGSNFTLKIRSTKLEDSAMYFCVSRSRSDRGAYEQYFGPGTRLTVT.

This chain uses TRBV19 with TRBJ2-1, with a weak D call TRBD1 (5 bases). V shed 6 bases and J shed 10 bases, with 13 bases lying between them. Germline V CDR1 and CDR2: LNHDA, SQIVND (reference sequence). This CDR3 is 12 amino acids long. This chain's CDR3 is CASSPAWGEQFF. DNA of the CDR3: TGTGCCAGTAGCCCAGCATGGGGCGAGCAGTTCTTC.

CDR3 nucleotides: TGTGCCAGCAGCTGGAGGGACACACTCACCGGGGAGCTGTTTTTT. Translating it yields CASSWRDTLTGELFF. The chain couples TRBV5-4 to TRBJ2-2, with D perhaps being TRBD1 or TRBD2 (6 bases each). CDR1 is SGHNT, CDR2 YYREEE, per germline (reference sequence). The CDR3 is 15 amino acids. V was clipped by 3 bases and J by 4 bases, with 13 bases between them.

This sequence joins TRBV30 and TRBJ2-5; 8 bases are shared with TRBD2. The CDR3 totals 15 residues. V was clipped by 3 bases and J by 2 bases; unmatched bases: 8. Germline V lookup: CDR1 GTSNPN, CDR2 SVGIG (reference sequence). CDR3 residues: CAWSGGVATQETQYF. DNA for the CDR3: TGTGCCTGGAGCGGGGGGGTAGCGACACAAGAGACCCAGTACTTC. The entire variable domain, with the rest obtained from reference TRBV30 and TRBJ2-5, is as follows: SQTIHQWPATLVQPVGSPLSLECTVEGTSNPNLYWYRQAAGRGLQLLFYSVGIGQISSEVPQNLSASRPQDRQFILSSKKLLLSDSGFYLCAWSGGVATQETQYFGPGTRLLVL.

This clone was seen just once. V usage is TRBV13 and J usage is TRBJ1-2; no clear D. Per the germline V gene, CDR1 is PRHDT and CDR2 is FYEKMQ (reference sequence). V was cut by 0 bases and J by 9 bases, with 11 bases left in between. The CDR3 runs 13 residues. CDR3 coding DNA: TGTGCCAGCAGCTTAGGCCTAGACAAGAGCTACACCTTC. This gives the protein CASSLGLDKSYTF.